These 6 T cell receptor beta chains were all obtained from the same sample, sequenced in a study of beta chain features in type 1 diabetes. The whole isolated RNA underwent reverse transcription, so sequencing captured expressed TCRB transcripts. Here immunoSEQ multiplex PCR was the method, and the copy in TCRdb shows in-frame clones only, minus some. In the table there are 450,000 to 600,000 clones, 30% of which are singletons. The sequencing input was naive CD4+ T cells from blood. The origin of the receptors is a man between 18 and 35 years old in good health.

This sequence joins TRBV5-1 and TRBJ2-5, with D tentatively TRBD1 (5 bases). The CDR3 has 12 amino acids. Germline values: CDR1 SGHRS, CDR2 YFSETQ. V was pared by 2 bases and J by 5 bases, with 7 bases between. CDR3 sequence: CASSLWGETQYF. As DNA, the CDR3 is TGCGCCAGCAGCTTATGGGGCGAGACCCAGTACTTC.

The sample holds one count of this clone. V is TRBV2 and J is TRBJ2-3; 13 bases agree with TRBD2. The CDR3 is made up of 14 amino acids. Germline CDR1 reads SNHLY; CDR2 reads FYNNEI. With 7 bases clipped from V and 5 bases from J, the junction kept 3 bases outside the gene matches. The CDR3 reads CASNGLAGVDTQYF. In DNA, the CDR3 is TGTGCCAGCAACGGACTAGCGGGAGTAGATACGCAGTATTTT.

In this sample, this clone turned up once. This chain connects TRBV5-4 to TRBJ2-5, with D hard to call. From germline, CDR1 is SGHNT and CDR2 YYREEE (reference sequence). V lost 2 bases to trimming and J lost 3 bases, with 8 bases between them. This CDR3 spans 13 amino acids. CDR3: CASSFPTEETQYF. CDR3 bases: TGTGCCAGCAGCTTCCCGACCGAAGAGACCCAGTACTTC.

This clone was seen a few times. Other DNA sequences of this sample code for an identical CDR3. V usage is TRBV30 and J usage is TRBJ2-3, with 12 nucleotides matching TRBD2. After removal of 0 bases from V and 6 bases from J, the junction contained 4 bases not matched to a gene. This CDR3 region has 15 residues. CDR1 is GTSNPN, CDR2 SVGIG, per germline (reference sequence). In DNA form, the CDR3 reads TGTGCCTGGAGTGTACGCCTAGCGGGAGGGGATACGCAGTATTTT. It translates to CAWSVRLAGGDTQYF.

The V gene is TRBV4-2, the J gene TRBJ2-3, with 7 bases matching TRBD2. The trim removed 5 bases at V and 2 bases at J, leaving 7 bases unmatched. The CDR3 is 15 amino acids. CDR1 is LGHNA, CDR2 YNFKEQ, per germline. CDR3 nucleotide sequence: TGTGCCAGCAGCGCCTGGGGGAGGGCCACAGATACGCAGTATTTT. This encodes CASSAWGRATDTQYF.

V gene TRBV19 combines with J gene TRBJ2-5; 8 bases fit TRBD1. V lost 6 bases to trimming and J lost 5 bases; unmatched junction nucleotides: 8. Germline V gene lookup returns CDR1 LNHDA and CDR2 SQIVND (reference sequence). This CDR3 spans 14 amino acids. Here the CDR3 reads CASSPLRGLETQYF. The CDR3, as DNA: TGTGCCAGTAGCCCCCTCAGGGGGCTGGAGACCCAGTACTTC.